This paragraph reports one T cell receptor beta chain. Trimming took off 2 bases at V and 4 bases at J, with 20 bases between the two ends. Germline CDR1 MNHEY, CDR2 SVGEGT. The CDR3 spans 17 residues. TCR beta chains were sequenced at survey level with immunoSEQ. Assay: immunoSEQ multiplex PCR; the TCRdb copy retains only in-frame clones and omits some. The profile shows 60,000 to 75,000 clones, around 93% of them singletons. This rearrangement joins TRBV6-2 or TRBV6-3 to TRBJ1-2, with D maybe TRBD1 (6 bases). The source material was PBMCs. The sequence was collected from a man between 35 and 55 years old with rheumatoid arthritis. CDR3: CASSYLGRTDHLYGYTF. CDR3 nucleotides: TGTGCCAGCAGTTACCTGGGAAGGACAGACCACCTCTATGGCTACACCTTC.